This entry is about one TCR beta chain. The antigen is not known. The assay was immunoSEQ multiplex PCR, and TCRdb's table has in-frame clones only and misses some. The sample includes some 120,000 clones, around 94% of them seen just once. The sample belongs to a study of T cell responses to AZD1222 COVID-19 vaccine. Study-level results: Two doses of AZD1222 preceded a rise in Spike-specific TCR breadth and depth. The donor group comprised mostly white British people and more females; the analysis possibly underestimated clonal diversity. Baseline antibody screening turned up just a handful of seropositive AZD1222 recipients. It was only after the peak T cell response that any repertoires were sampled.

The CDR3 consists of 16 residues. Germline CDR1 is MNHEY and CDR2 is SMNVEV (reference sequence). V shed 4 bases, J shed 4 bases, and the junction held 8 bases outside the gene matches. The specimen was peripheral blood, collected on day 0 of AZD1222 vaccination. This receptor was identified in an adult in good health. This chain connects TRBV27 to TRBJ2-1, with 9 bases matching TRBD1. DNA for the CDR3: TGTGCCAGCAGTTCCACCCCCGGGACAGGGTACAATGAGCAGTTCTTC. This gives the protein CASSSTPGTGYNEQFF.